The rows below give T cell receptor beta chains drawn from one sample of a study of blood T cell repertoires in COVID-19. Libraries were prepared by immunoSEQ multiplex PCR; TCRdb keeps only in-frame clonotypes and omits some of them. The profile covers 60,000 or so clones, with roughly 84% appearing a single time and approximately 10% taken by the ten largest. Sequencing used peripheral blood. These receptor sequences come from a man younger than 40 with COVID-19, enrolled during active disease. The CDR3 runs from the conserved cysteine through the conserved F or W. The D gene is left open where the match is weak. The size of a clone is reported for some rows only, either as once, few or many, or as a class for expanded clones.

clone_size: few
j_call: TRBJ2-3
d_call: NA
v_call: TRBV10-2
cdr3_aa: CASSESAWGSTDTQYF
cdr3_nt: TGCGCCAGCAGTGAGTCTGCGTGGGGCTCTACAGATACGCAGTATTTT

clone_size: NA
j_call: TRBJ2-7
d_call: NA
v_call: TRBV10-3
cdr3_aa: CAIAGGSVSYEQYF
cdr3_nt: TGTGCCATCGCAGGGGGGAGTGTGTCCTACGAGCAGTACTTC

clone_size: NA
j_call: TRBJ1-6
d_call: NA
v_call: TRBV7-9
cdr3_aa: CASSGGGRSPLHF
cdr3_nt: TGTGCCAGCAGCGGGGGGGGTCGGTCACCCCTCCACTTT

clone_size: few
j_call: TRBJ1-4
d_call: NA
v_call: TRBV28
cdr3_aa: CASRSGQIHEKLFF
cdr3_nt: TGTGCCAGCCGCAGCGGACAGATCCATGAAAAACTGTTTTTT

clone_size: NA
j_call: TRBJ2-1
d_call: TRBD2
v_call: TRBV7-9
cdr3_aa: CASSLRAGGAYNEQFF
cdr3_nt: TGTGCCAGCAGCTTAAGAGCGGGAGGGGCCTACAATGAGCAGTTCTTC

clone_size: NA
j_call: TRBJ2-3
d_call: TRBD2
v_call: TRBV24-1
cdr3_aa: CATSDLAGGPDTQYF
cdr3_nt: TGTGCCACCAGTGACCTAGCGGGAGGCCCAGATACGCAGTATTTT

clone_size: NA
j_call: TRBJ2-2
d_call: NA
v_call: TRBV24-1
cdr3_aa: CATSEDGIRELFF
cdr3_nt: TGTGCCACCAGTGAGGACGGGATCCGGGAGCTGTTTTTT

clone_size: NA
j_call: TRBJ2-7
d_call: TRBD2
v_call: TRBV6-5
cdr3_aa: CASSYPMTSGRILYF
cdr3_nt: TGTGCCAGCAGTTACCCGATGACTAGCGGGAGAATCTTGTACTTC

clone_size: once
j_call: TRBJ1-1
d_call: NA
v_call: TRBV5-1
cdr3_aa: CASSLETGTEAFF
cdr3_nt: TGCGCCAGCAGCTTGGAGACTGGGACTGAAGCTTTCTTT

clone_size: NA
j_call: TRBJ1-5
d_call: TRBD1
v_call: TRBV6-5
cdr3_aa: CASSAGQENQPQHF
cdr3_nt: TGTGCCAGCAGCGCGGGACAGGAGAATCAGCCCCAGCATTTT

clone_size: once
j_call: TRBJ1-2
d_call: TRBD1
v_call: TRBV7-2
cdr3_aa: CASSLMGTGADGYTF
cdr3_nt: TGTGCCAGCAGCTTAATGGGGACAGGGGCGGATGGCTACACCTTC

clone_size: NA
j_call: TRBJ2-7
d_call: NA
v_call: TRBV15
cdr3_aa: CATSPTGPNYEQYF
cdr3_nt: TGTGCCACCAGTCCTACAGGGCCCAACTACGAGCAGTACTTC

clone_size: NA
j_call: TRBJ2-7
d_call: NA
v_call: TRBV28
cdr3_aa: CASSSLEQYF
cdr3_nt: TGTGCCAGCAGTTCCCTCGAGCAGTACTTC

clone_size: NA
j_call: TRBJ2-1
d_call: TRBD2
v_call: TRBV5-4
cdr3_aa: CASSLNLADYNEQFF
cdr3_nt: TGTGCCAGCAGCTTGAACCTAGCGGACTACAATGAGCAGTTCTTC

clone_size: NA
j_call: TRBJ1-2
d_call: TRBD1
v_call: TRBV9
cdr3_aa: CASSVGSRGDGYTF
cdr3_nt: TGTGCCAGCAGCGTAGGGTCCAGGGGGGATGGCTACACCTTC

clone_size: once
j_call: TRBJ1-1
d_call: NA
v_call: TRBV6-6
cdr3_aa: CASSYRSAEAFF
cdr3_nt: TGTGCCAGCAGTTACCGTTCGGCTGAAGCTTTCTTT

clone_size: once
j_call: TRBJ2-1
d_call: TRBD2
v_call: TRBV7-9
cdr3_aa: CASSRTSGRSYNEQFF
cdr3_nt: TGTGCCAGCAGCCGGACTAGCGGGAGGAGTTACAATGAGCAGTTCTTC

clone_size: NA
j_call: TRBJ1-5
d_call: NA
v_call: TRBV30
cdr3_aa: CAWSGAARQHNQPQHF
cdr3_nt: TGTGCCTGGAGTGGGGCCGCCCGACAACACAATCAGCCCCAGCATTTT

clone_size: NA
j_call: TRBJ2-7
d_call: TRBD2
v_call: TRBV13
cdr3_aa: CASSSRGLAGVYEQYF
cdr3_nt: TGTGCCAGCAGCTCCAGGGGGCTAGCGGGAGTCTACGAGCAGTACTTC

clone_size: NA
j_call: TRBJ1-1
d_call: TRBD1
v_call: TRBV3-1/TRBV3-2
cdr3_aa: CASGQEYTEAFF
cdr3_nt: TGTGCCAGCGGACAGGAATACACTGAAGCTTTCTTT

clone_size: NA
j_call: TRBJ2-3
d_call: TRBD2
v_call: TRBV3-1/TRBV3-2
cdr3_aa: CASSHEGGAGITDTQYF
cdr3_nt: TGTGCCAGCAGCCACGAAGGAGGAGCGGGAATAACAGATACGCAGTATTTT

clone_size: NA
j_call: TRBJ1-2
d_call: NA
v_call: TRBV10-3
cdr3_aa: CAISGTANYGYTF
cdr3_nt: TGTGCCATCAGTGGGACAGCAAACTATGGCTACACCTTC

clone_size: NA
j_call: TRBJ1-6
d_call: NA
v_call: TRBV2
cdr3_aa: CASRNPRGSPNSPLHF
cdr3_nt: TGTGCCAGCAGGAACCCTAGGGGGAGTCCCAATTCACCCCTCCACTTT

clone_size: NA
j_call: TRBJ1-2
d_call: NA
v_call: TRBV4-1
cdr3_aa: CASSQGEGGYGYTF
cdr3_nt: TGCGCCAGCAGCCAAGGGGAGGGAGGATATGGCTACACCTTC

clone_size: medium-sized
j_call: TRBJ2-7
d_call: TRBD2
v_call: TRBV7-6
cdr3_aa: CASTPGGGGSYEQYF
cdr3_nt: TGTGCCAGCACCCCCGGGGGGGGCGGGTCCTACGAGCAGTACTTC

clone_size: NA
j_call: TRBJ2-7
d_call: NA
v_call: TRBV7-9
cdr3_aa: CASSPRGPFTYEQYF
cdr3_nt: TGTGCCAGCAGCCCCCGGGGTCCCTTCACCTACGAGCAGTACTTC

clone_size: NA
j_call: TRBJ1-1
d_call: TRBD1
v_call: TRBV24-1
cdr3_aa: CATGQGTGTEAFF
cdr3_nt: TGTGCCACCGGACAGGGTACTGGCACTGAAGCTTTCTTT

clone_size: NA
j_call: TRBJ2-2
d_call: TRBD2
v_call: TRBV7-2
cdr3_aa: CASSPGLVGELFF
cdr3_nt: TGTGCCAGCAGCCCAGGACTAGTGGGGGAGCTGTTTTTT

clone_size: NA
j_call: TRBJ1-6
d_call: TRBD1
v_call: TRBV2
cdr3_aa: CASRPGQGTGSPLHF
cdr3_nt: TGTGCCAGCAGGCCGGGACAGGGGACGGGCTCACCCCTCCACTTT

clone_size: NA
j_call: TRBJ2-7
d_call: NA
v_call: TRBV19
cdr3_aa: CASSIEPGSAYEQYF
cdr3_nt: TGTGCCAGTAGTATAGAACCGGGGTCCGCCTACGAGCAGTACTTC

clone_size: NA
j_call: TRBJ1-3
d_call: NA
v_call: TRBV6-2/TRBV6-3
cdr3_aa: CASSWETTGSSGNTIYF
cdr3_nt: TGTGCCAGCAGCTGGGAGACAACCGGCAGCTCTGGAAACACCATATATTTT

clone_size: NA
j_call: TRBJ2-1
d_call: NA
v_call: TRBV10-1
cdr3_aa: CASSPAGQGEQFF
cdr3_nt: TGCGCCAGCAGTCCCGCGGGGCAGGGTGAGCAGTTCTTC

clone_size: NA
j_call: TRBJ2-5
d_call: TRBD2
v_call: TRBV19
cdr3_aa: CASSASSRLAGETQYF
cdr3_nt: TGTGCCAGTAGTGCATCCTCCCGACTAGCGGGGGAGACCCAGTACTTC

clone_size: NA
j_call: TRBJ2-3
d_call: TRBD2
v_call: TRBV5-6
cdr3_aa: CASSPGTRGVEDTQYF
cdr3_nt: TGTGCCAGCAGCCCCGGGACCCGGGGGGTAGAGGATACGCAGTATTTT

clone_size: once
j_call: TRBJ2-5
d_call: TRBD2
v_call: TRBV7-2
cdr3_aa: CASSLQRGGETQYF
cdr3_nt: TGTGCCAGCAGCTTACAGCGGGGGGGAGAGACCCAGTACTTC

clone_size: NA
j_call: TRBJ1-2
d_call: TRBD1
v_call: TRBV5-1
cdr3_aa: CASSFRQGSDGYTF
cdr3_nt: TGCGCCAGCAGCTTTAGACAGGGGTCCGATGGCTACACCTTC

clone_size: NA
j_call: TRBJ2-3
d_call: TRBD2
v_call: TRBV5-1
cdr3_aa: CASSLDGRSTDTQYF
cdr3_nt: TGCGCCAGCAGCTTGGACGGGAGGAGCACAGATACGCAGTATTTT

clone_size: NA
j_call: TRBJ2-3
d_call: TRBD1
v_call: TRBV3-1/TRBV3-2
cdr3_aa: CASSPPTGADTQYF
cdr3_nt: TGTGCCAGCAGCCCGCCGACAGGGGCAGATACGCAGTATTTT